Sequencing of this T cell receptor (beta chain) was carried out in a study of CD8 T cells in ankylosing spondylitis. The study, taken as a whole, reports: Clones tied to disease were said to be significantly enriched in matched ankylosing spondylitis synovial fluid. Disease-linked clones were CD8+ and relatively rare in peripheral blood. One TCR beta motif, made up of about 8 highly homologous variants, appeared characteristic of ankylosing spondylitis blood.

This clonotype has a handful of counts. The target antigen is unknown. Quantitative barcoded 5'-RACE was used to prepare TCR beta libraries. Each CDR3 protein gets one entry after TCRdb re-called the 5' RACE reads with MiXCR. In the table there are hundreds of thousands of distinct CDR3 sequences, 10% to 15% of which are singletons. The germline CDR1 and CDR2 sequences are SGHTA and FQGNSA. V was shortened by 4 bases and J by 5 bases, with 11 bases between the two germline ends. This CDR3 region has 13 residues. This sequence originates from a male donor with ankylosing spondylitis. The V gene is TRBV7-2, the J gene TRBJ1-2; no clear D. The source material was blood, either unsorted or a sorted T cell fraction (not recorded which). CDR3 residues: CASSSLHDYGYTF. Here the CDR3 DNA reads TGTGCCAGCAGCTCGCTACATGATTATGGCTACACCTTC.